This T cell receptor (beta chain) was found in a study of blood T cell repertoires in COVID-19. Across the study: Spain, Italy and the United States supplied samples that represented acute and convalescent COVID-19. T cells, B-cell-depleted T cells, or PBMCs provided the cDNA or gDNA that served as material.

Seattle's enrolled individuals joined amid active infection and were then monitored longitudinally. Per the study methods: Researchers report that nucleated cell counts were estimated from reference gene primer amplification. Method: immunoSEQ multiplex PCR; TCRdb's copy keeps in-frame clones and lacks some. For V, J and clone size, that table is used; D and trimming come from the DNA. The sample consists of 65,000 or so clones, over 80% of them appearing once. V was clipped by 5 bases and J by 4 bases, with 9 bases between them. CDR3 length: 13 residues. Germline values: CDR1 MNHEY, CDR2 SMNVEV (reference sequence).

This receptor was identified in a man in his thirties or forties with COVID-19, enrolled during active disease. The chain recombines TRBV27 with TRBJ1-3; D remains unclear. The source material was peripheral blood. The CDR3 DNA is TGTGCCAGCAGTCCAACGCTAGGAAACACCATATATTTT. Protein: CASSPTLGNTIYF.